This T cell receptor (beta chain) was identified during a study of blood T cell repertoires in COVID-19. This clone has a single count. Additional DNA sequences in this sample encode the identical CDR3. Repertoires were generated with immunoSEQ multiplex PCR, while TCRdb's copy carries only in-frame clones and drops some. The table records roughly 260,000 clones, approximately 90% of them present only once. V dropped 3 bases and J dropped 4; count of bases not matched to a gene: 2. This CDR3 contains 13 residues. Germline CDR1 reads MNHEY; CDR2 reads SVGAGI. The origin of this receptor is a human donor in a cohort exposed to, infected with or recovered from COVID-19 (not recorded which). The donor label of this sample is uncertain. The rearrangement joins TRBV6-5 to TRBJ1-2; 7 nucleotides line up with TRBD1. Sequenced: PBMCs or T cells enriched from blood (not recorded which). CDR3 amino acids: CASSYRDSYGYTF. Here the CDR3 DNA reads TGTGCCAGCAGTTATCGGGACAGCTATGGCTACACCTTC.